The rows below give T cell receptor beta chains drawn from one sample of a study of cytomegalovirus exposure and HLA in healthy donors. Repertoires were generated with immunoSEQ multiplex PCR, while TCRdb's copy carries only in-frame clones and drops some. This table has more than 85,000 clones, 69% appearing once. The sample was PBMCs. Source of these receptors: a man aged 25 to 40 in good health and CMV-seronegative. Each CDR3 is given with its conserved first and last residue. A D gene is named only where the DNA matches it firmly. Expanded clones get a size class; other rows say once, few or many, or leave the size out.

NA | TRBJ2-1 | NA | TRBV7-5 | TGTGCCAGAAGCTTACCCGGCGGGAGGGGCAATGAGCAGTTCTTC | CARSLPGGRGNEQFF
NA | TRBJ1-4 | NA | TRBV30 | TGTGCCTGGAGTGTACTACAGGCGCAAACCACATTTTTT | CAWSVLQAQTTFF
TRBD1 | TRBJ1-2 | NA | TRBV5-8 | TGTGCCAGCAGCCCCATTGCATACGGGACAGGGCCCCCTGGCTACACCTTC | CASSPIAYGTGPPGYTF
NA | TRBJ1-5 | NA | TRBV27 | TGTGCCAGCAAGGGGGATAGCAATCAGCCCCAGCATTTT | CASKGDSNQPQHF
NA | TRBJ1-4 | NA | TRBV30 | TGTGCCTGGAGTGTACCCGCGGCTAATGAAAAACTGTTTTTT | CAWSVPAANEKLFF
NA | TRBJ1-6 | NA | TRBV25-1 | TGTGCCAGCAGTGAATCGGCGGATGATAATTCACCCCTCCACTTT | CASSESADDNSPLHF
TRBD1 | TRBJ1-5 | NA | TRBV23-1 | TGCGCCAGCAGTCAAAAGGGACAGATCTTTCCTCTCAATCAGCCCCAGCATTTT | CASSQKGQIFPLNQPQHF
NA | TRBJ1-1 | NA | TRBV5-1 | TGCGCCAGCAGCGGCCCGGCTGCGGGGAACACTGAAGCTTTCTTT | CASSGPAAGNTEAFF
NA | TRBJ2-3 | few | TRBV7-3 | TGTGCCAGCAGCTCACTCACAGATACGCAGTATTTT | CASSSLTDTQYF
TRBD2 | TRBJ2-2 | NA | TRBV4-3 | TGCGCCAGCAGCCATTCTTACTTCTCGGCGGGAGCTATTGAACGGACCGGGGAGCTGTTTTTT | CASSHSYFSAGAIERTGELFF
TRBD1 | TRBJ1-1 | NA | TRBV9 | TGTGCCAGCAGCGACCCTCTAGACAGGGGGAACACTGAGGCTTTCTTT | CASSDPLDRGNTEAFF
NA | TRBJ2-2 | once | TRBV29-1 | TGCAGCGTTGAACGAAGAGGGACCGGGGAGCTGTTTTTT | CSVERRGTGELFF
NA | TRBJ2-3 | NA | TRBV28 | TGTGCCAGCATCCCGGGGACCTCCGGGGGTACGCAGTATTTT | CASIPGTSGGTQYF
TRBD1 | TRBJ2-7 | NA | TRBV5-1 | TGCGCCAGCAGCTTCCGGGACAGGGACAACGAGCAGTACTTC | CASSFRDRDNEQYF
NA | TRBJ2-1 | once | TRBV27 | TGTGCCAGCAGAGAGGGGGGGTACAATGAGCAGTTCTTC | CASREGGYNEQFF
TRBD2 | TRBJ2-1 | NA | TRBV7-2 | TGTGCCAGCAGCTTAGGGACTCTAGCGGTCCCTTACAATGAGCAGTTCTTC | CASSLGTLAVPYNEQFF
NA | TRBJ1-4 | NA | TRBV2 | TGTGCCAGCAGTGTACTGACTGGAAATGAAAAACTGTTTTTT | CASSVLTGNEKLFF
NA | TRBJ1-5 | NA | TRBV5-8 | TGTGCCAGCAGCTTGGGGGCAGGGTCGGGCAATCAGCCCCAGCATTTT | CASSLGAGSGNQPQHF
TRBD1 | TRBJ2-2 | NA | TRBV10-3 | TGTGCCATCAGTACACCGGGACAGGGGGCGTTGGATACCGGGGAGCTGTTTTTT | CAISTPGQGALDTGELFF
NA | TRBJ2-1 | NA | TRBV5-6 | TGTGCCAGCAGCTTGGACCGGTACAATGAGCAGTTCTTC | CASSLDRYNEQFF
TRBD2 | TRBJ2-7 | NA | TRBV28 | TGTGCCAGCGGAAGCGGGAGGACCCAGCAGTACTTC | CASGSGRTQQYF
TRBD2 | TRBJ2-7 | NA | TRBV2 | TGTGCCAGCTCCCATCTAACGGCGGGAGGAAGTGGCGAGCAGTACTTC | CASSHLTAGGSGEQYF
NA | TRBJ1-2 | NA | TRBV15 | TGTGCCACCAGCCCAAGCAGGGGTTCCTCGGGCTACACCTTC | CATSPSRGSSGYTF
NA | TRBJ1-2 | NA | TRBV19 | TGTGCCACCGGGAACAGGGCTCCGGTGGGCTATGGCTACACCTTC | CATGNRAPVGYGYTF
TRBD1 | TRBJ2-5 | NA | TRBV6-5 | TGTGCCAGCAGTGACGGACAGGGGGCAGAGACCCAGTACTTC | CASSDGQGAETQYF
NA | TRBJ1-5 | NA | TRBV4-3 | TGCGCCAGCAGCCAAGAAAGGGGATGGAACAATCAGCCCCAGCATTTT | CASSQERGWNNQPQHF
NA | TRBJ1-1 | few | TRBV4-2 | TGTGCCAGCAGCCAAGACGGGCACAGGGTGGACACTGAAGCTTTCTTT | CASSQDGHRVDTEAFF
TRBD1 | TRBJ1-4 | few | TRBV5-4 | TGTGCCAGCAGCCCAGGGGGGCAGATTGAAAAACTGTTTTTT | CASSPGGQIEKLFF
TRBD1 | TRBJ2-4 | NA | TRBV7-8 | TGTGCCAGCAGCTTGCGTCTACAGGGGGCGGCCAAAAACATTCAGTACTTC | CASSLRLQGAAKNIQYF
TRBD2 | TRBJ2-3 | NA | TRBV28 | TGTGCCAGCAGCAAACTAGCGACTAGCACAGATACGCAGTATTTT | CASSKLATSTDTQYF
TRBD1 | TRBJ1-1 | NA | TRBV5-5 | TGTGCCAGCAGCTGGGGCCGGGACAGGGGGTTGGCTGAAGCTTTCTTT | CASSWGRDRGLAEAFF
NA | TRBJ1-2 | NA | TRBV5-1 | TGCGCCAGCAGCTCACTCACAGGTCCCCGAAACTATGGCTACACCTTC | CASSSLTGPRNYGYTF
TRBD1 | TRBJ2-4 | NA | TRBV30 | TGTGCCTGGAGACAGGGGCTAGCCAAAAACATTCAGTACTTC | CAWRQGLAKNIQYF
NA | TRBJ1-5 | NA | TRBV28 | TGTGCCAGCAGATCGGTTAATCAGCCCCAGCATTTT | CASRSVNQPQHF
TRBD2 | TRBJ2-1 | NA | TRBV30 | TGTGCCTGGAGACTAGCGGGAGTTTTCGTGCAGTTCTTC | CAWRLAGVFVQFF
TRBD2 | TRBJ2-1 | NA | TRBV5-1 | TGCGCCAGCACTACTAGCGGGAGTTACAATGAGCAGTTCTTC | CASTTSGSYNEQFF
TRBD2 | TRBJ2-3 | NA | TRBV29-1 | TGCAGCGTTGCGAAGGCGGGAGAAAGAGATACGCAGTATTTT | CSVAKAGERDTQYF
TRBD1 | TRBJ2-1 | NA | TRBV6-5 | TGTGCCAGCAGTTCTGCCTCGACAGGGTCTCTTCCCCAGCAGTTCTTC | CASSSASTGSLPQQFF